Sequencing of this TCR beta chain was carried out in a study of blood T cell repertoires in COVID-19. Study information: In each case, the material was cDNA or gDNA derived from T cells, B-cell-depleted T cells, or PBMCs.

In the authors' methods: Amplifying reference gene primers gave estimates of nucleated cell counts. TCRdb keeps only in-frame clones here, not all; method: immunoSEQ multiplex PCR. Clone size and V and J calls were adopted from that table, with D and trimming inferred from the DNA. This sample has roughly 70,000 clones; 85% to 95% occur once, and the top ten carry less than 6%. The CDR3 consists of 15 residues. The V end lost 8 bases, the J end lost 5 bases, and 21 bases lay between the germline ends. This clone came up once. The receptor was derived from a woman in her sixties or seventies with active COVID-19. Source material: peripheral blood. The genes are TRBV23-1 and TRBJ2-5; TRBD1 might be the D (7 bases). TRBV23-1 is an ORF, and what it does is uncertain. CDR3 residues: CASVQQGTGEETQYF. CDR3 in DNA: TGCGCCAGCGTCCAACAGGGGACGGGGGAGGAGACCCAGTACTTC.